What follows describes a single TCR beta chain. The antigen remains unidentified. The data were obtained in a study of CD8+CD57+ T cells in acquired aplastic anemia. Background on the study: Mean yield of DNA from sorted CD4+ and CD8+ cells was 3 to 3.5 ug.

TCR beta VDJ and CDR3 were profiled, and genomic DNA was the template. TCRdb re-called the reads through MiXCR, storing one row per CDR3 protein. The sample includes 75,000 to 90,000 distinct CDR3 sequences, less than 60% of them seen just once. Overall study results and limits: It was found that about 31 CD8+ CDR3 sequences were shared between patients and controls.

The V end was cut by 6 bases, the J end by 3 bases, with 8 bases between. This CDR3 spans 12 amino acids. Germline assignment: CDR1 ENHRY and CDR2 SYGVKD. The rearrangement joins TRBV10-3 to TRBJ2-5; D gene ambiguous. The receptor was isolated from a human donor in good health, serving as a control. Sequencing used sorted CD4+, CD8+, or CD8+CD57+ T cells (not recorded which) from PBMCs. The DNA of the CDR3 is TGTGCCATCAGGGTAGGAGAAGAGACCCAGTACTTC. Its translation is CAIRVGEETQYF.